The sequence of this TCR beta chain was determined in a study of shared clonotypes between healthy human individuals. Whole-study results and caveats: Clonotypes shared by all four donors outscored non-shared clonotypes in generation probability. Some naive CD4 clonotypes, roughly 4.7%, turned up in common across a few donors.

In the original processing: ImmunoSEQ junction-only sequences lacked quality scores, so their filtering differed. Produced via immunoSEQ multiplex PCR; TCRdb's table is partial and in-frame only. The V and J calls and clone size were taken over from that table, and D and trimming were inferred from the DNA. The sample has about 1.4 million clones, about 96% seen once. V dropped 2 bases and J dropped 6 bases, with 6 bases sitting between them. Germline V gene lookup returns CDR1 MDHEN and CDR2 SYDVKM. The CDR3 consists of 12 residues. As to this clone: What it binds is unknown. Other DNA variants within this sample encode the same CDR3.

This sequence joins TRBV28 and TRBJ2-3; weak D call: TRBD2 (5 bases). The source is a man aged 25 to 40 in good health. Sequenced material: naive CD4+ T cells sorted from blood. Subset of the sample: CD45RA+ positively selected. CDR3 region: CASSLPGDTQYF. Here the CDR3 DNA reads TGTGCCAGCAGTTTACCGGGGGATACGCAGTATTTT.